This passage covers 6 T cell receptor beta chains from one sample sequenced in a study of response to subunit inactivated influenza vaccine. TCRdb used MiXCR to reprocess the RT-PCR reads, holding one entry per CDR3 protein. The table shows hundreds of thousands of distinct CDR3 sequences, with around 14% occurring only once. Source: PBMCs from blood, taken roughly 12 days after vaccination. These receptors were taken from a man over 45 who received an inactivated influenza vaccine.

Points on this clonotype: One junction end does not reproduce the germline sequence, and a read error may be involved. This chain uses TRBV6-2 or TRBV6-3 with TRBJ2-1, with D maybe TRBD2 (6 bases). Per the germline V gene, CDR1 is MNHEY and CDR2 is SVGEGT. The CDR3 is 13 amino acids. The chain's CDR3 is CASSSGTFNEQIF. Here the CDR3 DNA reads TGTGCCAGCAGTTCCGGGACTTTTAATGAGCAGATCTTC.

This clonotype has only a few counts. The chain carries TRBV20-1 and TRBJ1-6; D gene unclear. The CDR3 totals 12 residues. Germline V gene data show CDR1 as DFQATT and CDR2 as SNEGSKA (reference sequence). V lost 6 bases and J 10 bases, leaving 13 bases between the germline ends. This CDR3 reads CSARTRGSPLHF. The CDR3, as DNA: TGCAGTGCCAGGACTCGGGGATCACCCCTCCACTTT.

This clonotype occurred a few times. The chain uses TRBV30 and TRBJ2-2; TRBD2 might be the D (5 bases). The CDR3 spans 13 residues. Germline loops: CDR1 GTSNPN, CDR2 SVGIG (reference sequence). The ends were cut back, 0 bases at V and 7 bases at J, with 9 bases in the middle. This chain's CDR3 is CAWSVLGSGELFF. The CDR3 DNA is TGTGCCTGGAGTGTATTAGGGAGCGGGGAGCTGTTTTTT.

The sample holds a few counts of this clonotype. This chain joins TRBV7-9 and TRBJ1-3; the D is unclear. Trimming removed 5 bases from V and 0 bases from J, with 11 bases in between. There are 15 residues in the CDR3. Germline assignment: CDR1 SEHNR and CDR2 FQNEAQ (reference sequence). For the CDR3, the DNA is TGTGCCAGCAGCCTACAGATCCTCTCTGGAAACACCATATATTTT. Residues: CASSLQILSGNTIYF.

This clonotype has ten or more counts. This chain uses TRBV28 with TRBJ2-3; TRBD2 might be the D (5 bases). The V gene's germline CDR1 is MDHEN and CDR2 SYDVKM. The V end was cut by 6 bases, the J end by 4 bases, with 20 bases between. The CDR3 runs 16 residues. The CDR3 loop reads CASSLGMGGGPDTQYF. The CDR3 DNA follows: TGTGCCAGCAGCTTAGGGATGGGCGGAGGCCCAGATACGCAGTATTTT.

This clonotype was observed many times. The chain links TRBV12-3 or TRBV12-4 to TRBJ1-5; D perhaps matches TRBD1 (6 bases). V lost 9 bases to trimming and J lost 2 bases, with 8 bases between them. This CDR3 region has 12 residues. This CDR3 is CASNRGNQPQHF. CDR3 sequence (DNA): TGTGCCAGTAACAGGGGCAATCAGCCCCAGCATTTT.